The rows below give T cell receptor beta chains drawn from one sample of a study of blood T cell repertoires in COVID-19. TCRdb's table, derived via immunoSEQ multiplex PCR, lists solely in-frame clones and lacks some. The sample carries around 170,000 clones, 88% recorded once. The source material was peripheral blood. All receptors come from a man in his sixties with acute or convalescent COVID-19. CDR3s include the opening cysteine and the closing phenylalanine or tryptophan. D genes are given only for firm matches. Size tells how often a clone was seen (once, few, many) or the class of an expanded clone, and some rows leave it out.

size,V,length,D,J,DNA,CDR3
few,TRBV4-1,15,TRBD1,TRBJ1-2,TGCGCCAGCAGCCAAGGGACAGGCGGCCCCTATGGCTACACCTTC,CASSQGTGGPYGYTF
.,TRBV6-5,15,.,TRBJ1-6,TGTGCCAGCAGTTACTCGAGGTCCGCGGATTCACCCCTCCACTTT,CASSYSRSADSPLHF
.,TRBV19,13,.,TRBJ1-1,TGTGCCAGTAGTTTCAGGGGTACAGCTGAAGCTTTCTTT,CASSFRGTAEAFF
.,TRBV5-1,13,.,TRBJ1-2,TGCGCCAGCAGCAGTGCTGACTTCTATGGCTACACCTTC,CASSSADFYGYTF
.,TRBV5-4,15,TRBD1,TRBJ1-1,TGTGCCAGCAGCTTGTCTCGCGGGCAGGGGGGTGAAGCTTTCTTT,CASSLSRGQGGEAFF
.,TRBV6-5,14,.,TRBJ1-3,TGTGCCAGCAGTTTGGGGGCCTTTGGAAACACCATATATTTT,CASSLGAFGNTIYF
.,TRBV19,14,TRBD1,TRBJ1-1,TGTGCCAGTAGCACCGGGACAGGGGGGACTGAAGCTTTCTTT,CASSTGTGGTEAFF
.,TRBV11-2,15,TRBD1,TRBJ2-5,TGTGCCAGCAGCTTACCGGGACAGAAACTAGAGACCCAGTACTTC,CASSLPGQKLETQYF
.,TRBV30,12,TRBD1,TRBJ1-2,TGTGCCTGGTCGCAGGGGGCTCGTGGCTACACCTTC,CAWSQGARGYTF
.,TRBV24-1,16,TRBD1,TRBJ2-5,TGTGCCACCAGTGATTTCAGGGGGTCGGCCCAAGAGACCCAGTACTTC,CATSDFRGSAQETQYF
.,TRBV6-5,13,.,TRBJ1-2,TGTGCCAGCAGTTATTTCGACAGCTATGGCTACACCTTC,CASSYFDSYGYTF
.,TRBV5-4,14,TRBD1,TRBJ2-1,TGTGCCAGCAGCTCTCCGGGACAGGTGAATGAGCAGTTCTTC,CASSSPGQVNEQFF
.,TRBV19,13,.,TRBJ2-5,TGTGCCAGTAGCCGGGGTATACAAGAGACCCAGTACTTC,CASSRGIQETQYF
.,TRBV5-1,15,.,TRBJ2-5,TGCGCCAGCAGCTTGGGCGGTAGCGGTAAAGAGACCCAGTACTTC,CASSLGGSGKETQYF
.,TRBV7-2,19,TRBD1,TRBJ2-2,TGTGCCAGCAGCCCAAACGACAGGGGGATGTCCGGGATCCCCGGGGAGCTGTTTTTT,CASSPNDRGMSGIPGELFF
once,TRBV7-2,15,.,TRBJ1-1,TGTGCCAGCTGCCCATTCATAACAGTGTGCACTGAAGCTTTCTTT,CASCPFITVCTEAFF
.,TRBV6-6,15,.,TRBJ2-2,TGTGCCAGCAGTTACCAGGTAGCGAACACCGGGGAGCTGTTTTTT,CASSYQVANTGELFF
.,TRBV7-2,17,TRBD1,TRBJ1-2,TGTGCCAGCAGCTCCCGGGACAGGGCCTTTACCTCCTATGGCTACACCTTC,CASSSRDRAFTSYGYTF
.,TRBV6-5,14,TRBD1,TRBJ1-2,TGTGCCAGCAGTTACTCGCAGGGGGCGAAAGACTACACCTTC,CASSYSQGAKDYTF
.,TRBV2,14,.,TRBJ1-2,TGTGCCAGCACTTCACTCCCCCCTAACTATGGCTACACCTTC,CASTSLPPNYGYTF
.,TRBV18,18,.,TRBJ2-2,TGTGCCAGCTCATACGGGGTTCCGGACAGCGCGAACACCGGGGAGCTGTTTTTT,CASSYGVPDSANTGELFF
.,TRBV14,15,.,TRBJ1-3,TGTGCCAGCAGCCGGCGGTCCGCTCTTGGAAACACCATATATTTT,CASSRRSALGNTIYF
.,TRBV2,14,.,TRBJ2-1,TGTGCCAGCAGATACGGGGTTAGTGAGAATGAGCAGTTCTTC,CASRYGVSENEQFF
.,TRBV12-3/TRBV12-4,13,TRBD2,TRBJ2-3,TGTGCCAGCAGCATCGGACTAGAATATACGCAGTATTTT,CASSIGLEYTQYF
.,TRBV10-2,14,.,TRBJ2-5,TGCGCCAGCAGTGAGGAGGGACTCCAAGAGACCCAGTACTTC,CASSEEGLQETQYF
.,TRBV10-3,16,TRBD1,TRBJ1-5,TGTGCCATCAGTGAGTCAATGAGACAGGGAAATCAGCCCCAGCATTTT,CAISESMRQGNQPQHF
few,TRBV6-1,15,TRBD1,TRBJ1-6,TGTGCCAGCAGTGAATCCGGGACAGGTGTGACACCCCTCCACTTT,CASSESGTGVTPLHF
.,TRBV9,16,TRBD2,TRBJ2-3,TGTGCCAGCAGCGCGTTGACTAGCGGGGGGTTAGATACGCAGTATTTT,CASSALTSGGLDTQYF
.,TRBV5-6,16,TRBD2,TRBJ2-5,TGTGCCAGCAGCATACCCAGCGGGGGGTGGCCAGAGACCCAGTACTTC,CASSIPSGGWPETQYF
.,TRBV5-1,16,TRBD1,TRBJ1-6,TGCGCCAGCAGCTCCTCAGTTGGGACAGGGGATTCACCCCTCCACTTT,CASSSSVGTGDSPLHF
.,TRBV27,13,.,TRBJ2-1,TGTGCCAGCAGTTTGAAAGGGAGAGATGAGCAGTTCTTC,CASSLKGRDEQFF
.,TRBV6-5,11,.,TRBJ2-7,TGTGCCAGCGGAGGGCGCTACGAGCAGTACTTC,CASGGRYEQYF
once,TRBV29-1,18,TRBD2,TRBJ2-1,TGCAGCGTTGAACCAGCGGGGGCCCAGTTTAGCTCCTACAATGAGCAGTTCTTC,CSVEPAGAQFSSYNEQFF